Presented here are 25 T cell receptor beta chains from one specimen sequenced in a study of post-analysis software for immune sequencing data. The TCR beta cDNA libraries carried unique molecular identifiers. From the PCR reads, TCRdb called clonotypes with MiXCR, one entry per CDR3 protein. Counted here are about 200,000 distinct CDR3 sequences, 25% to 35% occurring once; the ten biggest clones make up 3% to 3.5%. The study's findings and limits: A handful of TRBV segments were significantly more frequent in patients than in controls. TRBV5-6, TRBV5-1 and TRBV20-1 were among these segments.

No antigen has been identified for these receptors. Material: blood. These receptors all stem from a girl aged 2-17 years with multiple sclerosis.

This clonotype was observed many times. V gene TRBV14 combines with J gene TRBJ1-2, with D possibly matching TRBD1 (5 bases). Looked up from germline, CDR1 is SGHDN and CDR2 is FVKESK. Trimming stripped 4 bases from V and 1 base from J, with 7 bases between. The CDR3 is 13 amino acids. The CDR3 bases are TGTGCCAGCAGCCCACAGGATAACTATGGCTACACCTTC. This codes for CASSPQDNYGYTF. The whole variable domain, remainder taken from reference TRBV14 and TRBJ1-2, is EAGVTQFPSHSVIEKGQTVTLRCDPISGHDNLYWYRRVMGKEIKFLLHFVKESKQDESGMPNNRFLAERTGGTYSTLKVQPAELEDSGVYFCASSPQDNYGYTFGSGTRLTVV.

In its sample, this clonotype was seen a few times. The chain carries TRBV5-1 and TRBJ1-1; D may be TRBD1 (5 bases). The CDR3 runs to 14 residues. Trimming took 3 bases from V and 6 from J, leaving 15 bases between them. CDR1 and CDR2 from the germline V gene are SGHRS and YFSETQ. Here the CDR3 DNA reads TGCGCCAGCAGCTGGCAGGGTCGGCAGCCTGAAGCTTTCTTT. It yields the protein CASSWQGRQPEAFF.

The chain couples TRBV5-1 to TRBJ2-7, with TRBD2 matching 13 bases. V trimming: 3 bases; J trimming: 7 bases; junction bases outside the gene matches: 10. Per the germline V gene, CDR1 is SGHRS and CDR2 is YFSETQ. The CDR3 contains 16 residues. CDR3 region: CASSWTSGSSYNEQYF. The CDR3 DNA reads as TGCGCCAGCAGCTGGACTAGCGGGAGCTCCTACAATGAGCAGTACTTC.

The CDR3 DNA is TGTGCCAGCAGCCCCCGCGAAGTCTCTAGCACAGATACGCAGTATTTT. Translating gives CASSPREVSSTDTQYF. The chain joins TRBV7-9 to TRBJ2-3; D uncertain. V lost 5 bases and J lost 0, with 15 bases in between. The CDR3 has 16 amino acids. In germline, CDR1 is SEHNR, CDR2 FQNEAQ (reference sequence).

This clonotype was seen repeatedly, ten times or more. This sequence joins TRBV11-2 and TRBJ2-1; 8 bases map to TRBD2. The CDR3 totals 14 residues. V gave up 4 bases and J gave up 8 bases; unmatched junction bases: 7. The V gene's germline CDR1 is SGHAT and CDR2 FQNNGV. In DNA, the CDR3 is TGTGCCAGCAGCTCCCCCCCACTAGCGGATGAGCAGTTCTTC. Protein: CASSSPPLADEQFF.

This clonotype was recorded at least ten times. V usage is TRBV27 and J usage is TRBJ2-1; 10 bases align to TRBD2. This CDR3 has 18 amino acids. Germline V gene sequence: CDR1 MNHEY, CDR2 SMNVEV (reference sequence). V shed 1 base, J shed 0 bases, and the junction held 6 bases outside the gene matches. The CDR3 region has the DNA TGTGCCAGCAGTTTATTGGGGGCTAGCGGGAGCTCCTACAATGAGCAGTTCTTC. This codes for CASSLLGASGSSYNEQFF.

This clonotype came up many times. This rearrangement joins TRBV5-1 to TRBJ2-5; 7 positions match TRBD2. J lost 3 bases, V lost 6 bases, and 14 bases had no gene match. The CDR3 consists of 16 residues. Per germline, CDR1 SGHRS and CDR2 YFSETQ. The DNA of the CDR3 is TGCGCCAGCACTAGGGCTAGCGGCACACTAGAAGAGACCCAGTACTTC. It codes for CASTRASGTLEETQYF.

This clonotype was recorded a few times. The chain couples TRBV2 to TRBJ2-4, with D possibly TRBD1 on 6 matching bases. The germline V gene has CDR1 SNHLY and CDR2 FYNNEI. The V end lost 7 bases, the J end lost 1 base, and 20 bases lay between the germline ends. The CDR3 is 17 residues long. CDR3 DNA sequence: TGTGCCAGCACCAACCGTTTTGTAAGGGGGGCCAAAAACATTCAGTACTTC. Its translation: CASTNRFVRGAKNIQYF.

The table lists this clonotype with a few counts. The chain has TRBV5-1 and TRBJ2-3, with TRBD2 matching 14 bases. CDR3 length: 17 residues. The J segment lost 0 bases and the V segment lost 4 bases, leaving 4 bases of the junction unmatched. Germline V CDR1 and CDR2: SGHRS, YFSETQ. The CDR3 reads CASSHGLAGGSTDTQYF. The CDR3 DNA is TGCGCCAGCAGCCACGGACTAGCGGGGGGAAGCACAGATACGCAGTATTTT.

This clonotype was detected many times. CDR3 loop: CASSPPGTPLGTQYF. DNA of the CDR3: TGTGCCAGCAGCCCTCCCGGGACCCCGCTAGGTACGCAGTATTTT. The chain carries TRBV5-6 and TRBJ2-3; D possibly uses TRBD1 or TRBD2 (5 bases each). The CDR3 is 15 residues long. Deletions cut 4 bases from V and 8 bases from J, with 20 bases between. Germline V CDR1 and CDR2: SGHDT, YYEEEE.

To note about this clonotype: A single base separates this from a much larger clone, so it may be a read error. This chain uses TRBV29-1 with TRBJ2-3; D gene uncertain. CDR1 SQVTM and CDR2 ANQGSEA come from the germline V gene. The CDR3 totals 12 residues. The CDR3 here is CNSRSGTDTRYF. In DNA, the CDR3 is TGCAACTCTCGGTCGGGCACAGATACGCGGTATTTT.

V and J are TRBV12-3 or TRBV12-4 and TRBJ1-1; 7 bases fit TRBD1. This CDR3 is 19 amino acids long. V shed 2 bases, J shed 5 bases, and the junction held 20 bases outside the gene matches. The CDR3 is CASSLSFKARDRVVTEAFF. The CDR3 nucleotides read TGTGCCAGCAGTTTATCGTTTAAGGCAAGGGACAGAGTAGTTACTGAAGCTTTCTTT.

A few counts support this clonotype. The V and J genes are TRBV20-1 and TRBJ1-1; D not certain. CDR1 and CDR2 (germline): DFQATT, SNEGSKA (reference sequence). Trimming stripped 0 bases from V and 8 bases from J, with 10 bases between. This CDR3 is 12 amino acids long. CDR3 DNA: TGCAGTGCTAGAGACCCGGCCCGCGAAGCTTTCTTT. Translation: CSARDPAREAFF.

This clonotype was counted at least ten times. This chain uses TRBV29-1 with TRBJ2-1, with D unclear. CDR1 is SQVTM, CDR2 ANQGSEA, per germline. The length of the CDR3 is 10 residues. Trimming cost V 4 bases and J 5 bases, with 3 bases left between them. For the CDR3, the DNA is TGCAGCGTTGGCGACAATGAGCAGTTCTTC. This sequence encodes CSVGDNEQFF.

This clonotype showed up many times. The rearrangement uses TRBV20-1 and TRBJ2-1, with a tentative D call TRBD2 (6 bases). Germline assignment: CDR1 DFQATT and CDR2 SNEGSKA (reference sequence). The length of the CDR3 is 14 residues. V gave up 6 bases and J gave up 8 bases, with 20 bases separating them. CDR3 amino acids: CSAPNRGGVDEQFF. CDR3 sequence (DNA): TGCAGTGCCCCTAATAGGGGAGGTGTCGATGAGCAGTTCTTC.

J is TRBJ2-5 and V is TRBV7-9; D might be TRBD1 (7 bases). The length of the CDR3 is 13 residues. The ends were cut back, 8 bases at V and 11 bases at J, with 21 bases in the middle. The germline V gene encodes CDR1 SEHNR and CDR2 FQNEAQ (reference sequence). The CDR3 nucleotides read TGTGCCAGCGACAGGGACTCCTACAATGAGCAGTACTTC. It is translated as CASDRDSYNEQYF.

V is TRBV12-3 or TRBV12-4 and J is TRBJ1-1; TRBD1 matches at 7 bases. CDR3 length equals 15 residues. Unmatched junction bases numbered 7, after V lost 4 bases and J lost 2 bases. The CDR3 DNA reads as TGTGCCAGCAGTTCGGGACAGAGTCAAAACACTGAAGCTTTCTTT. Translated, it gives CASSSGQSQNTEAFF.

Regarding this clonotype: The junction departs from germline at one end; a sequencing error may be responsible. The CDR3 region is CSTRGGHPVSYEQYF. The CDR3 nucleotides read TGCAGTACTAGAGGGGGACATCCCGTATCCTACGAGCAGTACTTC. The chain couples TRBV20-1 to TRBJ2-7; maybe TRBD1 (6 bases). There are 15 residues in the CDR3. Germline assignment: CDR1 DFQATT and CDR2 SNEGSKA (reference sequence).

The V call is TRBV20-1, the J call TRBJ1-6, with D perhaps TRBD1 (5 bases). The germline gives CDR1 DFQATT, CDR2 SNEGSKA (reference sequence). There are 16 residues in the CDR3. The V gene lost 2 bases and the J gene lost 0 bases, with 11 bases spanning the gap. The CDR3 sequence is CSARRDGTSYNSPLHF. Here the CDR3 DNA reads TGCAGTGCTAGAAGGGACGGGACCTCCTATAATTCACCCCTCCACTTT.

The chain is built from TRBV7-2 and TRBJ2-3, with 14 nucleotides matching TRBD2. The germline gives CDR1 SGHTA, CDR2 FQGNSA. J was trimmed by 3 bases and V by 3 bases; bases with no gene match: 5. The CDR3 length is 17 residues. The CDR3: CASSFGTSGRWTDTQYF. The CDR3 DNA sequence: TGTGCCAGCAGCTTCGGGACTAGCGGGAGATGGACAGATACGCAGTATTTT.

This clonotype was counted at least ten times. The V gene is TRBV7-8, the J gene TRBJ2-7; D call uncertain. This CDR3 is 15 amino acids long. Trimming took off 1 base at V and 3 bases at J, with 13 bases between the two ends. Germline V CDR1 and CDR2: SGHVS, FQNEAQ. The CDR3 is CASSLGVTQSYEQYF. CDR3 DNA: TGTGCCAGCAGCTTAGGAGTCACACAGAGCTACGAGCAGTACTTC.

This clonotype showed up many times. V usage is TRBV20-1 and J usage is TRBJ1-2, with D possibly matching TRBD1 (5 bases). In germline, CDR1 is DFQATT, CDR2 SNEGSKA (reference sequence). V lost 6 bases to trimming and J lost 8 bases, with 16 bases between them. The CDR3 is 12 amino acids. CDR3 nucleotide sequence: TGCAGTGCCCCCTATCGAGGGGTGGGCTACACCTTC. This codes for CSAPYRGVGYTF.

This clonotype was detected many times. The chain uses TRBV2 and TRBJ2-5; D gene unclear. Deletions cut 3 bases from V and 5 bases from J, with 4 bases between. This CDR3 is built from 11 residues. CDR1 SNHLY and CDR2 FYNNEI come from the germline V gene. DNA for the CDR3: TGTGCCAGCAGTGAGGGGGAGACCCAGTACTTC. This encodes CASSEGETQYF.

Concerning this clonotype: A much more abundant neighbour one base away suggests this may be a read error. This chain connects TRBV5-1 to TRBJ2-7; the D call may be TRBD1 or TRBD2 (6 bases each). The J call is doubtful: the DNA matches TRBJ2-5 better. CDR3 length equals 15 residues. CDR1 is SGHRS and CDR2 is YFSETQ in the germline V gene. This CDR3 reads CASSWTTGPWETQYF. In DNA, the CDR3 is TGCGCCAGCAGCTGGACTACAGGGCCGTGGGAGACCCAGTACTTC.

About this clonotype: One base away lies a much larger clone, so this may be a sequencing read error. This rearrangement joins TRBV15 to TRBJ2-1; tentative D call: TRBD1 (6 bases). The end of the DNA aligns better with TRBJ2-7, so the J call may be wrong. The CDR3 runs to 18 residues. Germline V lookup: CDR1 LNHNV, CDR2 YYDKDF (reference sequence). The CDR3 DNA sequence: TGTGCCACCAGCCCGCGCAGGGGCAAACACCTGAGCTACAATGAGCAGTACTTC. It encodes CATSPRRGKHLSYNEQYF.